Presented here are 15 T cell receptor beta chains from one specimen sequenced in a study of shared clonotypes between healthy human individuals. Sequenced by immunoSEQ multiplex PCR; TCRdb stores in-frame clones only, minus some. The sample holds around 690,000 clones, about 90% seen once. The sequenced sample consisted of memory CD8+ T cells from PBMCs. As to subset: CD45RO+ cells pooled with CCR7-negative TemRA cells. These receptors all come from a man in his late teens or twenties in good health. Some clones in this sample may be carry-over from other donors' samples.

The CDR3 protein is CASSLVQDYEQYF. DNA of the CDR3: TGTGCCAGCAGTTTAGTACAGGACTACGAGCAGTACTTC. V and J are TRBV27 and TRBJ2-7, with D perhaps matching TRBD1 (5 bases). Germline assignment: CDR1 MNHEY and CDR2 SMNVEV (reference sequence). The V end lost 2 bases, the J end lost 3 bases, and 8 bases lay between the germline ends. This CDR3 region has 13 residues.

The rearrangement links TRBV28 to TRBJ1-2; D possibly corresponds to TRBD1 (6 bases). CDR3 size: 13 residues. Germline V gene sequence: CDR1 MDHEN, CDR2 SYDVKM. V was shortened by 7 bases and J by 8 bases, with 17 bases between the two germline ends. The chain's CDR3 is CASTGGPAGGYTF. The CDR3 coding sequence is TGTGCCAGCACGGGGGGGCCCGCAGGAGGCTACACCTTC.

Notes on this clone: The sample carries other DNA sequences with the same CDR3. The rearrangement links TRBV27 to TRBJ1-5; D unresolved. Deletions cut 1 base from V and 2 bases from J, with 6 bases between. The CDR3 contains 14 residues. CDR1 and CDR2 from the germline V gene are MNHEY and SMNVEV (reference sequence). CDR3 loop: CASSLFGGNQPQHF. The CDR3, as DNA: TGTGCCAGCAGTTTATTCGGGGGCAATCAGCCCCAGCATTTT.

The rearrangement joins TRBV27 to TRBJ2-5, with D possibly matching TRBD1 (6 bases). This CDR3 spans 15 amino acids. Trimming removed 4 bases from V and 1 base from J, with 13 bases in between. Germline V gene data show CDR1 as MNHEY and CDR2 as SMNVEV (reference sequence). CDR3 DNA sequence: TGTGCCAGCAGTTCCGTGGGGGCTATCCAAGAGACCCAGTACTTC. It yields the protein CASSSVGAIQETQYF.

The CDR3 bases are TGCGCCAGCAGCTACCGGGACCCCTGGGATGAGCAGTTCTTC. It codes for CASSYRDPWDEQFF. The rearrangement joins TRBV10-2 to TRBJ2-1; tentatively, D is TRBD1 or TRBD2 (5 bases each). The CDR3 contains 14 residues. V was clipped by 6 bases and J by 8 bases, with 17 bases between them. Germline V gene lookup returns CDR1 WSHSY and CDR2 SAAADI.

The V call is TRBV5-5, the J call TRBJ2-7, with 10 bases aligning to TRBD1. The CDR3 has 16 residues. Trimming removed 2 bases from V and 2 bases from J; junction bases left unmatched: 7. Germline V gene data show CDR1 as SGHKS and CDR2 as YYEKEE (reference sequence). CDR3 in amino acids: CASSLSRTGGTYEQYF. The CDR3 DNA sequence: TGTGCCAGCAGCTTAAGCCGGACAGGGGGTACCTACGAGCAGTACTTC.

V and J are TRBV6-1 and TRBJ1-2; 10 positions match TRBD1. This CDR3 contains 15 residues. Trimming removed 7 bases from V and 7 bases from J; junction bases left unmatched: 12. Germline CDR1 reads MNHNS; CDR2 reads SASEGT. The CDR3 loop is CASNVPGQGYGGYTF. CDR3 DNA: TGTGCCAGCAACGTACCGGGACAGGGGTATGGTGGCTACACCTTC.

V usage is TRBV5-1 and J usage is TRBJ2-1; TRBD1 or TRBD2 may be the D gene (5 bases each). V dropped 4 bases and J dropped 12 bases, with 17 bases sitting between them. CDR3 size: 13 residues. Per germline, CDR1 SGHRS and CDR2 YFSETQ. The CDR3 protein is CASSLGTAFGQFF. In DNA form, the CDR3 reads TGCGCCAGCAGCCTAGGGACCGCTTTTGGGCAGTTCTTC.

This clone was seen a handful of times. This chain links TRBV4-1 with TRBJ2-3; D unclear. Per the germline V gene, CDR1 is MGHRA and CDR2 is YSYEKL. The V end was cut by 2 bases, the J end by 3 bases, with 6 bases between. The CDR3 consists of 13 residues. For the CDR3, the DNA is TGCGCCAGCAGCCAAATAACGACAGATACGCAGTATTTT. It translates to CASSQITTDTQYF.

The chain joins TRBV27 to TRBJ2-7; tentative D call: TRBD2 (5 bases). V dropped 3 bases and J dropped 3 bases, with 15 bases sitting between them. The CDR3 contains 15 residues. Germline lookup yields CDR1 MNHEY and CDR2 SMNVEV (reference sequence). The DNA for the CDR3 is TGTGCCAGCAGTTTGTGGGGAGTTGGGATCTACGAGCAGTACTTC. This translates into CASSLWGVGIYEQYF.

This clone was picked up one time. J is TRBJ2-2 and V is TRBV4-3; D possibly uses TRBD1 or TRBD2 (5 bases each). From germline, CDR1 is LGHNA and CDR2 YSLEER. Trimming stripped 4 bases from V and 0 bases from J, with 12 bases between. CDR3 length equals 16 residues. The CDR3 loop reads CASSPRDASNTGELFF. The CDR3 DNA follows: TGCGCCAGCAGCCCAAGGGACGCTTCGAACACCGGGGAGCTGTTTTTT.

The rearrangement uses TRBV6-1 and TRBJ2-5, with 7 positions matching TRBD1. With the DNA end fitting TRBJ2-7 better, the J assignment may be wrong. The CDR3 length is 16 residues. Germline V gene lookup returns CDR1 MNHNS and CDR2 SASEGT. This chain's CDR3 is CASSEDLGGSSYEQYF. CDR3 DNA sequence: TGTGCCAGCAGTGAAGATTTAGGGGGCAGCTCCTACGAGCAGTACTTC.

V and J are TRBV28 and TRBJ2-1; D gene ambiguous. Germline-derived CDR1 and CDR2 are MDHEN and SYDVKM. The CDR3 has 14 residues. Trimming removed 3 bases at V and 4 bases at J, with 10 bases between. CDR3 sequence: CASSFTVGYNEQFF. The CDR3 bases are TGTGCCAGCAGTTTTACAGTGGGGTACAATGAGCAGTTCTTC.

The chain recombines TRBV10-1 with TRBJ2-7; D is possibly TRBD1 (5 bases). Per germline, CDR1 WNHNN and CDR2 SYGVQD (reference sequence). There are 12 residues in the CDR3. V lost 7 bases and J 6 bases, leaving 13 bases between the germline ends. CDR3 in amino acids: CASKGCSVEQYF. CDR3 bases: TGCGCCAGCAAGGGGTGTTCGGTCGAGCAGTACTTC.

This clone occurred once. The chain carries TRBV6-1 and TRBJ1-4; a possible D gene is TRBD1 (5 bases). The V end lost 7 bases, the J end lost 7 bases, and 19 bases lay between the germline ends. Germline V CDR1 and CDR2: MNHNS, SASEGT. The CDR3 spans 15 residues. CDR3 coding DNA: TGTGCCAGCATTAATCTCAGGGACTCGGGTGAAAAACTGTTTTTT. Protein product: CASINLRDSGEKLFF.